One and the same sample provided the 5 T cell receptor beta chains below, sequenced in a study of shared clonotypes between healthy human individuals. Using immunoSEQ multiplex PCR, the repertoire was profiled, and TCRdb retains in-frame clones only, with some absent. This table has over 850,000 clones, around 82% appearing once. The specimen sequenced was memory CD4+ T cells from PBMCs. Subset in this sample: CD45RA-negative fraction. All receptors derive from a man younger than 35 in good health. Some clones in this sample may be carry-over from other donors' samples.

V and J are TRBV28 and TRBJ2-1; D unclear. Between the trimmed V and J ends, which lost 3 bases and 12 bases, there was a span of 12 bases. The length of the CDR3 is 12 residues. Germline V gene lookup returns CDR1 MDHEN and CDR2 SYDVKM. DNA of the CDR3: TGTGCCAGCAGTTTCGGCGCATACGGGCAGTTCTTC. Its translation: CASSFGAYGQFF.

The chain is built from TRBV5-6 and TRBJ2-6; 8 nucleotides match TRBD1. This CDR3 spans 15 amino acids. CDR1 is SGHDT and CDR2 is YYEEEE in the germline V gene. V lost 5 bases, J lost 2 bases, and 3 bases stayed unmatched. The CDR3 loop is CASRSTGAGANVLTF. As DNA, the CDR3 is TGTGCCAGCAGGTCGACAGGGGCTGGGGCCAACGTCCTGACTTTC.

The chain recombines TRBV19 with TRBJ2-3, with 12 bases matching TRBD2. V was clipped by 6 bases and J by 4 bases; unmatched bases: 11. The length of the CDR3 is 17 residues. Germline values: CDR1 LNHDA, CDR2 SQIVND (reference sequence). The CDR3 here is CASRPPLAGGLPDTQYF. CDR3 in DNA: TGTGCCAGTAGGCCCCCCCTAGCGGGAGGGCTCCCAGATACGCAGTATTTT. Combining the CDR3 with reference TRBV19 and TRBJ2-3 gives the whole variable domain DGGITQSPKYLFRKEGQNVTLSCEQNLNHDAMYWYRQDPGQGLRLIYYSQIVNDFQKGDIAEGYSVSREKKESFPLTVTSAQKNPTAFYLCASRPPLAGGLPDTQYFGPGTRLTVL.

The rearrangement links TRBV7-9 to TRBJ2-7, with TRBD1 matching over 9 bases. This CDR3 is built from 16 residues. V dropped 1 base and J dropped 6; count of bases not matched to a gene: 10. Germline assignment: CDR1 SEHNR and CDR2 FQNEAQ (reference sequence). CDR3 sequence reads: CASSLDIGTGPLEQYF. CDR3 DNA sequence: TGTGCCAGCAGCTTAGACATCGGGACAGGGCCTCTCGAGCAGTACTTC.

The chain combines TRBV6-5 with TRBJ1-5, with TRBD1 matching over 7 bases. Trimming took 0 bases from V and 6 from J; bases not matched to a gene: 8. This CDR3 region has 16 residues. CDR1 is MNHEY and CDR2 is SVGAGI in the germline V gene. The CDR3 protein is CASSYSRPQGSQPQHF. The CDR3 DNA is TGTGCCAGCAGTTACTCTCGCCCACAGGGGAGTCAGCCCCAGCATTTT.